This T cell receptor (beta chain) appears in the sequencing data of a study of vaccination and CD4 T cells after COVID-19. Study background: Six males and four females, two Hispanic, made up the convalescents. Investigators stimulated cells with overlapping spike peptides drawn from SARS-CoV-2, HCoV-NL63, HCoV-OC43 and HCoV-229E.

As for this clonotype: The antigen is unknown.

As to treatment: approximately nine-day PBMC culture with coronavirus spike peptide pools or control peptides (ViraFEST assay). Peptide pool stimulation in ViraFEST expanded antigen-specific T cells, whose TCRs were then sequenced. Once obtained from cultured CD4+ T cells, the DNA was sequenced using the Oncomine TCR Beta short-read assay. TCRdb used MiXCR to reprocess the PCR reads, holding one entry per CDR3 protein. The table records 15,000 to 25,000 distinct CDR3 sequences, less than 50% of them present only once. Study-wide results and limits: Spike mono-reactive status applied to 304 of 307 vaccine-specific clones in convalescent patients.

V lost 11 bases and J lost 1, with 14 bases in between. Germline assignment: CDR1 MNHNS and CDR2 SASEGT. CDR3 size: 13 residues. The receptor was isolated from a human donor who had recovered from COVID-19. V is TRBV6-1 and J is TRBJ2-5, with D possibly being TRBD1 (5 bases). The starting material was CD4+ T cells from blood, cultured in vitro, obtained after SARS-CoV-2 vaccination. In DNA, the CDR3 is TGTGCCGCGTGGGGCAGTCTCCAAGAGACCCAGTACTTC. It is translated as CAAWGSLQETQYF.